Each of the 32 T cell receptor beta chains below was sequenced from the same sample in a study of OX40 agonist ivuxolimab in advanced cancers. The repertoire was sequenced with immunoSEQ multiplex PCR; TCRdb's copy has only in-frame clones and lacks some. The sample consists of some 77,000 clones, over 85% of them appearing once. The specimen comprised CD4+ or CD8+ T cells sorted from blood, sampled in a trial of the OX40 agonist ivuxolimab. All receptors come from an adult with an advanced solid tumor such as melanoma, head and neck, liver or kidney cancer.

The gene calls are TRBV28 and TRBJ1-5; 8 bases are shared with TRBD1. J gave up 6 bases and V 6 bases, and 7 bases lay outside the gene matches. Germline CDR1 MDHEN, CDR2 SYDVKM. The length of the CDR3 is 14 residues. In DNA form, the CDR3 reads TGTGCCAGCAGCTCAGGGGGCGGAGGTCAGCCCCAGCATTTT. Encoded protein: CASSSGGGGQPQHF.

This chain connects TRBV5-1 to TRBJ2-3, with D hard to call. The length of the CDR3 is 14 residues. The ends were cut back, 5 bases at V and 2 bases at J, with 12 bases in the middle. Germline V gene sequence: CDR1 SGHRS, CDR2 YFSETQ. In DNA form, the CDR3 reads TGCGCCAGCAGAGCAGAGCCGGTCACAGATACGCAGTATTTT. As protein: CASRAEPVTDTQYF.

The gene calls are TRBV6-1 and TRBJ1-2, with 8 bases that match TRBD1. There are 14 residues in the CDR3. Trimming at V came to 7 bases and at J to 3 bases, leaving 7 bases not matched to a gene. CDR1 is MNHNS, CDR2 SASEGT, per germline. Here the CDR3 reads CASTRTGTDYGYTF. For the CDR3, the DNA is TGTGCCAGCACACGGACAGGGACCGACTATGGCTACACCTTC.

V is TRBV7-2 and J is TRBJ2-7; the D is unclear. The CDR3 runs 13 residues. The germline V gene has CDR1 SGHTA and CDR2 FQGNSA. Trimming cost V 1 base and J 5 bases, with 9 bases left between them. The CDR3 loop reads CASSLGRKNEQYF. The CDR3 DNA reads TGTGCCAGCAGCTTAGGGCGTAAAAACGAGCAGTACTTC. Full variable domain (missing parts from reference TRBV7-2 and TRBJ2-7): GAGVSQSPSNKVTEKGKDVELRCDPISGHTALYWYRQSLGQGLEFLIYFQGNSAPDKSGLPSDRFSAERTGGSVSTLTIQRTQQEDSAVYLCASSLGRKNEQYFGPGTRLTVT.

DNA of the CDR3: TGTGCCAGCAGCCCCCCCCATGGGACCCAGTACTTC. Translating gives CASSPPHGTQYF. The chain combines TRBV7-9 with TRBJ2-5; D is unresolved. The CDR3 contains 12 residues. Trimming stripped 5 bases from V and 7 bases from J, with 11 bases between. The germline CDR1 and CDR2 sequences are SEHNR and FQNEAQ (reference sequence).

The chain uses TRBV28 and TRBJ2-7; D not resolved. The germline V gene has CDR1 MDHEN and CDR2 SYDVKM. The CDR3 runs to 12 residues. Trimming cost V 5 bases and J 2 bases, with 7 bases left between them. The CDR3 spells CASSGEPYEQYF. In DNA form, the CDR3 reads TGTGCCAGCAGTGGAGAACCCTACGAGCAGTACTTC.

The V gene is TRBV11-3, the J gene TRBJ1-1, with a possible D match to TRBD1 (6 bases). Germline loops: CDR1 SGHNT, CDR2 YENEEA. The CDR3 covers 11 residues. Trimming cost V 3 bases and J 10 bases, with 9 bases left between them. CDR3: CASSLGQGAFF. The CDR3, as DNA: TGTGCCAGCAGCTTGGGACAAGGAGCTTTCTTT.

This CDR3 reads CASSLASWADTQYF. The CDR3 DNA reads as TGCGCCAGCAGCTTGGCGTCGTGGGCAGATACGCAGTATTTT. The chain carries TRBV5-1 and TRBJ2-3, with no clear D. The germline gives CDR1 SGHRS, CDR2 YFSETQ. Trimming removed 0 bases from V and 4 bases from J, with 9 bases in between. CDR3 length: 14 residues.

V usage is TRBV7-9 and J usage is TRBJ2-6; 7 bases align to TRBD1. CDR1 is SEHNR, CDR2 FQNEAQ, per germline (reference sequence). Trimming cost V 5 bases and J 2 bases; bases outside gene matches: 3. This CDR3 is 15 amino acids long. The CDR3 DNA sequence: TGTGCCAGCAGCACAGACAGGGCTGGGGCCAACGTCCTGACTTTC. Its translation is CASSTDRAGANVLTF.

V is TRBV29-1 and J is TRBJ2-2; 9 nucleotides align to TRBD1. Unmatched junction bases numbered 5, after V lost 8 bases and J lost 4 bases. The germline V gene encodes CDR1 SQVTM and CDR2 ANQGSEA. There are 13 residues in the CDR3. The CDR3 reads CSTQGAGTGELFF. DNA for the CDR3: TGCAGCACACAGGGGGCGGGCACCGGGGAGCTGTTTTTT.

The chain carries TRBV28 and TRBJ1-5, with D hard to call. This CDR3 is built from 14 residues. The V gene's germline CDR1 is MDHEN and CDR2 SYDVKM. V was pared by 6 bases and J by 4 bases, with 13 bases between. The DNA for the CDR3 is TGTGCCAGCAGCACTCCCAGGTCAAATCAGCCCCAGCATTTT. Translation: CASSTPRSNQPQHF.

The rearrangement uses TRBV29-1 and TRBJ2-5; D is unclear. This CDR3 contains 13 residues. Germline-derived CDR1 and CDR2 are SQVTM and ANQGSEA. The V and J ends lost 3 bases and 0 bases respectively, with 8 bases between them. The CDR3 sequence: CSVDFGNQETQYF. In nucleotides, the CDR3 is TGCAGCGTTGATTTCGGCAACCAAGAGACCCAGTACTTC.

The V and J genes are TRBV19 and TRBJ2-7, with D possibly being TRBD2 (6 bases). Germline V gives CDR1 LNHDA, CDR2 SQIVND (reference sequence). With 5 bases removed from V and 5 bases from J, the gap between germline ends came to 16 bases. The CDR3 length is 14 residues. CDR3 amino acids: CASSHPRGPDEQYF. DNA for the CDR3: TGTGCCAGTAGTCATCCGCGGGGTCCAGACGAGCAGTACTTC.

The CDR3 spells CASRIQYEQYF. In nucleotides, the CDR3 is TGTGCCAGCAGGATACAGTACGAGCAGTACTTC. The rearrangement joins TRBV6-1 to TRBJ2-7; no reliable D call. Germline loops: CDR1 MNHNS, CDR2 SASEGT. There are 11 residues in the CDR3. Trimming removed 6 bases at V and 4 bases at J, with 7 bases between.

V usage is TRBV5-1 and J usage is TRBJ1-4, with D uncertain. Trimming shortened V by 4 bases and J by 0 bases, and 13 bases separated the two germline ends. The CDR3 runs to 16 residues. Germline CDR1 SGHRS, CDR2 YFSETQ. The CDR3 loop reads CASSQNQVATNEKLFF. In DNA form, the CDR3 reads TGCGCCAGCAGCCAGAATCAAGTAGCAACTAATGAAAAACTGTTTTTT.

The chain is built from TRBV28 and TRBJ1-2, with unresolved D. Germline-derived CDR1 and CDR2 are MDHEN and SYDVKM. Deletions cut 5 bases from V and 4 bases from J, with 14 bases between. The CDR3 spans 14 residues. CDR3 sequence: CASSGGSGVYGYTF. CDR3 in DNA: TGTGCCAGCAGTGGAGGGAGTGGAGTCTATGGCTACACCTTC.

The V gene is TRBV4-1, the J gene TRBJ1-2; D is possibly TRBD1 (5 bases). The CDR3 runs 14 residues. Germline-derived CDR1 and CDR2 are MGHRA and YSYEKL. The ends were cut back, 7 bases at V and 3 bases at J, with 15 bases in the middle. CDR3: CASNPQVGDYGYTF. CDR3 DNA sequence: TGCGCCAGCAACCCTCAGGTAGGGGACTATGGCTACACCTTC.

The chain is built from TRBV9 and TRBJ2-5, with D perhaps matching TRBD1 or TRBD2 (6 bases each). This CDR3 region has 15 residues. Germline V gives CDR1 SGDLS, CDR2 YYNGEE. Trimming pared 4 bases from V and 7 bases from J, leaving 20 bases between. The CDR3 loop is CASSPDMGGLATQYF. In DNA form, the CDR3 reads TGTGCCAGCAGCCCCGATATGGGGGGCCTCGCGACCCAGTACTTC.

CDR3 sequence: CASSFGTDSSTYGYTF. Here the CDR3 DNA reads TGTGCCAGCAGCTTTGGGACGGATTCCTCAACTTATGGCTACACCTTC. The rearrangement links TRBV7-8 to TRBJ1-2, with D possibly TRBD1 on 5 matching bases. Germline CDR1 and CDR2: SGHVS and FQNEAQ. V lost 3 bases to trimming and J lost 5 bases, with 19 bases between them. The CDR3 sequence is 16 residues long.

The CDR3 DNA reads TGCGCCAGCAGCTACCCGGGACACAATGAGCAGTTCTTC. This translates into CASSYPGHNEQFF. This chain uses TRBV5-1 with TRBJ2-1, with D possibly being TRBD1 or TRBD2 (5 bases each). Germline loops: CDR1 SGHRS, CDR2 YFSETQ. Trimming shortened V by 3 bases and J by 5 bases, and 9 bases separated the two germline ends. There are 13 residues in the CDR3.

The chain joins TRBV28 to TRBJ2-1; D is unresolved. Germline CDR1 reads MDHEN; CDR2 reads SYDVKM. This CDR3 region has 12 residues. V gave up 6 bases and J gave up 4 bases, with 7 bases separating them. CDR3 sequence reads: CASRELYNEQFF. The CDR3 coding sequence is TGTGCCAGCAGGGAGTTGTACAATGAGCAGTTCTTC.

A word on this clone: Sequence at one end of the junction differs from germline and may be a read error. This sample includes further DNA sequences coding for the same CDR3. The chain recombines TRBV5-1 with TRBJ2-6; tentatively, D is TRBD1 or TRBD2 (6 bases each). The CDR3 runs 15 residues. The germline V gene has CDR1 SGHRS and CDR2 YFSETQ. CDR3 DNA: TGTGCCAGCAGCCTCGGGGGCGGTGGGGCCAACGTCCTGACTTTC. Its translation: CASSLGGGGANVLTF. The full variable domain, in which reference TRBV5-1 and TRBJ2-6 provide the parts outside the CDR3, is KAGVTQTPRYLIKTRGQQVTLSCSPISGHRSVSWYQQTPGQGLQFLFEYFSETQRNKGNFPGRFSGRQFSNSRSEMNVSTLELGDSALYLCASSLGGGGANVLTFGAGSRLTVL.

The rearrangement links TRBV7-3 to TRBJ2-3; no firm D call. Germline lookup yields CDR1 SGHTA and CDR2 FQGTGA. V was shortened by 6 bases and J by 0 bases, with 10 bases between the two germline ends. This CDR3 is 14 amino acids long. The CDR3 region has the DNA TGTGCCAGCAGTCGTGATACGAGCACAGATACGCAGTATTTT. It yields the protein CASSRDTSTDTQYF.

The genes are TRBV7-8 and TRBJ2-3; weak D call: TRBD2 (6 bases). Deletions cut 1 base from V and 0 bases from J, with 17 bases between. The CDR3 runs 18 residues. In germline, CDR1 is SGHVS, CDR2 FQNEAQ. Here the CDR3 reads CASSLEGGTRPSTDTQYF. The CDR3 nucleotides read TGTGCCAGCAGCTTAGAGGGCGGGACCAGACCGAGCACAGATACGCAGTATTTT.

J is TRBJ2-5 and V is TRBV11-3, with no clear D. This CDR3 region has 16 residues. The germline V gene encodes CDR1 SGHNT and CDR2 YENEEA. The ends were cut back, 0 bases at V and 2 bases at J, with 13 bases in the middle. The CDR3 region is CASSLDGQVGQETQYF. CDR3 DNA sequence: TGTGCCAGCAGCTTAGATGGGCAGGTTGGGCAAGAGACCCAGTACTTC.

The V and J genes are TRBV5-8 and TRBJ2-3; D possibly corresponds to TRBD2 (5 bases). The CDR3 has 17 amino acids. Germline lookup yields CDR1 SGHTS and CDR2 YDEGEE. Trimming pared 4 bases from V and 0 bases from J, leaving 18 bases between. The CDR3 nucleotides read TGTGCCAGCAGCGCCCTGGGCAGCGGCTCTAGCACAGATACGCAGTATTTT. Encoded protein: CASSALGSGSSTDTQYF.

The rearrangement links TRBV5-4 to TRBJ2-3, with a possible D match to TRBD1 (5 bases). The CDR3 is 15 amino acids. The V end lost 3 bases, the J end lost 3 bases, and 14 bases lay between the germline ends. Germline assignment: CDR1 SGHNT and CDR2 YYREEE (reference sequence). The CDR3 nucleotides are TGTGCCAGCAGCTCGATAGGGGTAGTAACAGATACGCAGTATTTT. Protein sequence: CASSSIGVVTDTQYF.

The chain carries TRBV11-2 and TRBJ1-2; TRBD1 matches 7 bases. Germline V CDR1 and CDR2: SGHAT, FQNNGV. The CDR3 extends over 14 amino acids. V was clipped by 0 bases and J by 4 bases; unmatched bases: 2. In DNA, the CDR3 is TGTGCCAGCAGCTTAGATAACAGGGGCTATGGCTACACCTTC. Its protein is CASSLDNRGYGYTF.

The V gene is TRBV6-5, the J gene TRBJ2-2, with D unresolved. Germline lookup yields CDR1 MNHEY and CDR2 SVGAGI. This CDR3 region has 16 residues. V shed 2 bases and J shed 0 bases, with 10 bases lying between them. The CDR3 loop reads CASSYPRASNTGELFF. Written as DNA, the CDR3 is TGTGCCAGCAGTTACCCCCGGGCCTCGAACACCGGGGAGCTGTTTTTT.

V gene TRBV5-1 combines with J gene TRBJ2-1; D may be TRBD1 (5 bases). V was shortened by 2 bases and J by 0 bases, with 9 bases between the two germline ends. This CDR3 has 15 amino acids. Germline CDR1 and CDR2: SGHRS and YFSETQ. DNA of the CDR3: TGCGCCAGCAGCTTTCAGGGTAGCTCCTACAATGAGCAGTTCTTC. This gives the protein CASSFQGSSYNEQFF.

The V gene is TRBV5-1, the J gene TRBJ2-2; D is undetermined. This CDR3 is built from 15 residues. V lost 0 bases and J lost 2, with 8 bases in between. Germline V CDR1 and CDR2: SGHRS, YFSETQ. The CDR3 nucleotides are TGCGCCAGCAGCTTGGAAACCGGTAACACCGGGGAGCTGTTTTTT. This translates into CASSLETGNTGELFF.

This chain's CDR3 is CASSPRTSLNEQFF. CDR3 nucleotides: TGTGCCAGCAGCCCGCGGACTAGCCTCAATGAGCAGTTCTTC. The chain employs TRBV14 and TRBJ2-1; 8 nucleotides agree with TRBD2. The CDR3 extends over 14 amino acids. Germline V gene lookup returns CDR1 SGHDN and CDR2 FVKESK. V shed 4 bases and J 6 bases; nucleotides not matched to a gene: 5.